Detailed here is one T cell receptor beta chain. Its target antigen remains unknown. No quality values exist for individual bases; no much larger clone is one base distant. High-throughput TCR beta sequencing profiled peripheral blood CD8+ and CD4+ T cells from healthy donors, Susac syndrome patients and multiple sclerosis patients. The Susac syndrome patients fulfilled recently defined diagnostic criteria for either definite or probable disease. Bulk CD8+ and CD4+ T cells were purified by magnetic negative isolation, whereas CD8+ TEMRA cells were enriched by FACS. Blood was collected in EDTA tubes and processed within 24 hours, with PBMCs isolated through density gradient centrifugation. PBMCs destined for TCR sequencing were cryopreserved in liquid nitrogen and later thawed in a 37 °C water bath. Purity of sorted or isolated CD4+, CD8+ and CD8+ TEMRA cells was at least 90%. The CDR3 measures 13 amino acids from cysteine to phenylalanine. Only the CDR3 DNA is retained, 39 bases long and in frame from the first base. The junction carries 10 bases between V and J, which are trimmed by 4 bases and 4 bases respectively. The germline V gene encodes CDR1 SGHDT and CDR2 YYEEEE.

This sample stems from a study of CD8 T cells in Susac syndrome (dated by TCRdb to about 2019). As for the study more broadly: Among the Susac syndrome patients who were sequenced, clinically active disease was present in six and clinical remission was observed in eight or nine. Susac syndrome patients were therapy-naive, on corticosteroids (some also receiving IVIg), or on IVIg alone at blood withdrawal. Repertoire sequencing was used to test whether CD8+ T cell activation and differentiation in Susac syndrome was antigen driven. General findings and caveats noted by the study authors: In the CD4+ T cell repertoire of Susac syndrome patients, clonal expansion was not detected. The TCR sequencing and HLA analysis was acknowledged to have included a relatively small number of individuals.

RNA was extracted using the RNeasy kit, and about 0.45 to 1 ug of the RNA was reverse transcribed with random hexamers. The immunoSEQ multiplex PCR assay, covering 54 Vbeta and 13 Jbeta segments, was used to amplify TCR beta CDR3 regions. PCR amplification bias was corrected using a synthetic template baseline for primer optimization and computational correction. The source study handled its data this way. Only productive sequences were kept, with reads annotated to V, D and J genes according to IMGT and analyzed in immunoSEQ Analyzer. Clonality was computed as one minus Shannon entropy normalized by log2 of the number of productive unique sequences. Public and private clones were assessed among the 100 most prevalent clones of each patient and control. A clone was defined as Susac-specific if it was absent from the healthy and MS cohorts, from roughly 990 published viral clones and from other ImmuneACCESS disease sequences. TCRdb trimmed the raw reads at Q25, called clones with MiXCR and kept productive beta chains. Entries are consolidated by CDR3 protein sequence, retaining the most common genes and DNA. These V and J calls derive from TCRdb rather than the authors' analysis. The sample contains around 190,000 distinct CDR3 sequences, approximately 94% of them found a single time. The top ten constitute 0.1% to 0.12% of the sample.

Material: CD4+ T cells from PBMCs. This sequence was found in a human donor with Susac syndrome. The chain employs TRBV5-6 and TRBJ2-3; too little of a D gene remains to name it. The nucleotide sequence is given as TGTGCCAGCAGCCCAACGATCGCAGATACGCAGTATTTT. Translated, it gives CASSPTIADTQYF.